This T cell receptor beta chain was retrieved from a study of blood T cell repertoires in COVID-19. Study in general: Sites in the United States, Italy and Spain provided acute and convalescent COVID-19 samples. The cDNA or gDNA used as material had been derived from T cells, B-cell-depleted T cells, or PBMCs.

CDR3 length: 15 residues. The V and J ends lost 0 bases and 6 bases, in that order; junction bases with no gene match: 8. The germline V gene has CDR1 MNHEY and CDR2 SVGAGI. Source study methods: Reference gene primer amplification yielded estimated nucleated cell counts. Profiling relied on immunoSEQ multiplex PCR, and the TCRdb table lists in-frame clones only, not all of them. V, J and clone size are taken as reported in that table, and D and trimming were inferred from the DNA itself. Counted here are 150,000 to 190,000 clones, 80% occurring once; the ten biggest clones make up under 0.75%. The chain uses TRBV6-5 and TRBJ2-7; 7 bases agree with TRBD1. Sequenced material: peripheral blood. The clonotype was recovered from a man aged 55 to 70 with acute or convalescent COVID-19. The CDR3 nucleotides are TGTGCCAGCAGTTACTCAATACAGGGGTCGTCCGAGCAGTACTTC. Residues: CASSYSIQGSSEQYF.